The T cell receptor (beta chain) described here comes from a study of control samples from healthy donors and cancer patients. After removal of 5 bases from V and 4 bases from J, the junction contained 6 bases not matched to a gene. The CDR3 consists of 15 residues. Germline values: CDR1 SGHNT, CDR2 YYREEE (reference sequence). Assay: immunoSEQ multiplex PCR; the TCRdb copy retains only in-frame clones and omits some. The table records over 110,000 clones, approximately 92% of them present only once. The chain recombines TRBV5-4 with TRBJ2-2; 9 bases match TRBD2. Sample: blood. This sequence was found in a man aged 25 to 45 in good health. Here the CDR3 DNA reads TGTGCCAGCAGTACGGGACTAGCTATCACCGGGGAGCTGTTTTTT. Its translation is CASSTGLAITGELFF.